This T cell receptor (beta chain) stems from a study of human T cells and chemical hapten exposure. Whole-study context: An approximately 2 cm by approximately 2 cm inner upper arm patch received 2% DPC for sensitization.

Time point denoted: patch test 3, about 24 weeks after DPC sensitization. The treatment denotes: therapeutic diphenylcyclopropenone sensitization with weekly scalp DPC. TCRdb redid the calling of the RACE reads with MiXCR, one entry per CDR3 protein. The sample holds fewer than 200,000 distinct CDR3 sequences, 25% to 35% seen once. Specimen: whole blood, collected in connection with sensitization to the hapten diphenylcyclopropenone (DPC). This TCR was sampled from a woman aged 18-29 years with alopecia areata. Some clones in this sample may be carry-over from other donors' samples.

The CDR3 nucleotides are TGCAGTGCTAGCATTGGAACTAGCTCCTATAATTCACCCCTCCACTTT. Residues: CSASIGTSSYNSPLHF. The chain recombines TRBV20-1 with TRBJ1-6; D ambiguous. The CDR3 is 16 residues long. V was shortened by 3 bases and J by 0 bases, with 12 bases between the two germline ends. Germline V gene sequence: CDR1 DFQATT, CDR2 SNEGSKA (reference sequence).